This TCR beta chain derives from a study of Ad26.COV2.S vaccination and SARS-CoV-2 variants. A single count supports this clone. Trimming took 6 bases from V and 4 from J; bases not matched to a gene: 3. The CDR3 is 14 residues long. Germline loops: CDR1 LNHDA, CDR2 SQIVND (reference sequence). Some clones are missing from TCRdb's copy, which holds only in-frame ones; the method was immunoSEQ multiplex PCR. Altogether about 140,000 clones are present, roughly 90% being singletons, with the ten largest covering around 5.1%. The V gene is TRBV19, the J gene TRBJ1-4; 9 bases are a match to TRBD1. This specimen was peripheral blood, taken after recovery from COVID-19. The origin of this receptor is a human donor who had recovered from COVID-19. CDR3 in DNA: TGTGCCAGTAGGACGGGACAGGGTAATGAAAAACTGTTTTTT. Its protein product is CASRTGQGNEKLFF.